This entry lists 5 T cell receptor beta chains sequenced from one sample in a study of neurological immune-mediated disorders (dated by TCRdb to the late 2010s). Library preparation used 5' RACE. The instrument was an Illumina HiSeq 2500. TCRdb redid the processing of the public reads, applying fastp at Q25 and MiXCR, and retained in-frame beta chains. Entries are consolidated by CDR3 protein sequence, retaining the most common genes and DNA. The sample yields about 21,000 distinct CDR3 sequences; 6.2% were counted once. The ten largest account for less than 55% of the sample. The sample taken for sequencing was CD8+ T cells from blood. These receptors all stem from a man aged 18-30 years in good health.

This chain links TRBV18 with TRBJ2-7; tentative D call: TRBD2 (7 bases). CDR3 length equals 16 residues. Trimming pared 3 bases from V and 0 bases from J, leaving 15 bases between. Germline V gene data show CDR1 as KGHSH and CDR2 as LQKENI. The CDR3 DNA follows: TGTGCCAGCTCACCGGGGGGGGCCTTGAACTCCTACGAGCAGTACTTC. Amino acids: CASSPGGALNSYEQYF.

This clonotype appeared many times. This chain links TRBV5-1 with TRBJ2-1; 12 bases match TRBD1. J lost 9 bases, V lost 4 bases, and 8 bases had no gene match. Per the germline V gene, CDR1 is SGHRS and CDR2 is YFSETQ. CDR3 length: 15 residues. CDR3: CASSPWDRGQGEQFF. For the CDR3, the DNA is TGCGCCAGCAGCCCCTGGGACAGGGGGCAGGGTGAGCAGTTCTTC.

The table lists this clonotype with many counts. The V and J genes are TRBV20-1 and TRBJ2-7, with D perhaps matching TRBD1 (5 bases). This CDR3 is 14 amino acids long. Deletions cut 6 bases from V and 7 bases from J, with 22 bases between. Germline CDR1 is DFQATT and CDR2 is SNEGSKA (reference sequence). The CDR3 nucleotides are TGCAGTGCCCCTGGGGCAATTGGCAGTCGGGAGCAGTACTTC. It translates to CSAPGAIGSREQYF.

Many counts were recorded for this clonotype. The V gene is TRBV7-3, the J gene TRBJ1-1; unclear D gene. Germline lookup yields CDR1 SGHTA and CDR2 FQGTGA. The V end was cut by 5 bases, the J end by 1 base, with 14 bases between. CDR3 length: 15 amino acids. The CDR3 reads CASSQHPQENTEAFF. The CDR3 nucleotides read TGTGCCAGCAGCCAACACCCCCAAGAGAACACTGAAGCTTTCTTT.

Ten or more counts support this clonotype. The gene calls are TRBV7-2 and TRBJ2-7; D is perhaps TRBD2 (5 bases). The germline CDR1 and CDR2 sequences are SGHTA and FQGNSA. Trimming shortened V by 5 bases and J by 6 bases, and 14 bases separated the two germline ends. This CDR3 region has 13 residues. The CDR3 loop reads CASSQDAGVEQYF. The CDR3 nucleotides read TGTGCCAGCAGCCAGGATGCGGGTGTCGAGCAGTACTTC.